This entry features one T cell receptor (beta chain) sequence. What it binds is unknown. Here immunoSEQ multiplex PCR was the method, and the copy in TCRdb shows in-frame clones only, minus some. The sample includes tens of thousands of clones, 80% to 95% seen only once; the top ten take about 0.42%. The germline V and J ends were trimmed by 5 bases and 1 base, with 15 bases remaining between them. Germline CDR1 reads SEHNR; CDR2 reads FQNEAQ (reference sequence). This CDR3 region has 16 residues. This entry is derived from a study of OX40 agonist ivuxolimab in advanced cancers. Study context: Patients receiving dose escalation had hepatocellular carcinoma, melanoma, renal cell or head and neck cancer. General study results and limits: Nonresponders, in some cases, also had low normalized T-cell clonal expansion.

The TCR originated in an adult with an advanced solid tumor such as melanoma, head and neck, liver or kidney cancer. The specimen comprised CD4+ or CD8+ T cells sorted from blood, sampled in a trial of the OX40 agonist ivuxolimab. The chain is built from TRBV7-9 and TRBJ2-1; D ambiguous. The CDR3 coding sequence is TGTGCCAGCAGCCCCACCCAAGTTAGGTCCTACAATGAGCAGTTCTTC. Translating it yields CASSPTQVRSYNEQFF.